This T cell receptor beta chain is drawn from a study of blood T cells in healthy people across ages. Germline V gene sequence: CDR1 ENHRY, CDR2 SYGVKD. Trimming took off 6 bases at V and 3 bases at J, with 14 bases between the two ends. CDR3 length: 14 residues. Aged roughly 6 to 90, donors were systemically healthy Caucasians from Russia. For every donor, a draw yielded around 10 milliliters of peripheral blood. Then a second PCR, running roughly 7 to 11 cycles, was carried out with a sample-barcoded 5' primer and a J-beta primer mix. Every molecule of cDNA carried a tag from a template-switch adaptor with 12 random nucleotides. Via MiXCR, TCRdb re-called the 5' RACE reads, giving one row per CDR3 protein. The top ten hold about a sixth of the sample, which has roughly 640,000 distinct CDR3 sequences, about 30% seen once. General study results and limits: The recorded TCR beta diversity per million T cells decreased in a roughly linear manner with age.

This clonotype was picked up many times. Its target is unknown. The chain couples TRBV10-3 to TRBJ1-1, with D possibly matching TRBD1 (6 bases). The sample comprised blood. The sequence was collected from a woman of 80 years or more in good health. The CDR3 DNA follows: TGTGCCATCAGCCAGCGGACAGCTTACACTGAAGCTTTCTTT. This encodes CAISQRTAYTEAFF.